The rows below give T cell receptor beta chains drawn from one sample of a study of shared clonotypes between healthy human individuals. TCRdb's table, derived via immunoSEQ multiplex PCR, lists solely in-frame clones and lacks some. The table shows hundreds of thousands of clones, with 97% occurring only once. The sequencing sample was made of naive CD4+ T cells sorted from blood. The receptors were sampled from a woman aged 30 to 39 in good health. CDR3s include the opening cysteine and the closing phenylalanine or tryptophan. Each record gives: V gene, J gene, D gene, clone size, CDR3 protein, CDR3 DNA. The D gene is left open where the match is weak. The size entry is marked missing in some rows and otherwise reads once, few, many or a size class.

V gene: TRBV18
J gene: TRBJ1-4
D gene: TRBD1
clone size: NA
CDR3 protein: CASSPQGADEKLFF
CDR3 DNA: TGTGCCAGCTCACCACAGGGGGCGGATGAAAAACTGTTTTTT

V gene: TRBV27
J gene: TRBJ2-4
D gene: TRBD2
clone size: NA
CDR3 protein: CASSLDGTTFGKNIQYF
CDR3 DNA: TGTGCCAGCAGTTTAGATGGGACTACCTTTGGCAAAAACATTCAGTACTTC

V gene: TRBV7-9
J gene: TRBJ1-2
D gene: TRBD1
clone size: NA
CDR3 protein: CASSSDRVGYTF
CDR3 DNA: TGTGCCAGCAGCTCCGACAGGGTAGGCTACACCTTC

V gene: TRBV6-5
J gene: TRBJ2-7
D gene: NA
clone size: once
CDR3 protein: CASRPPKTYEQYF
CDR3 DNA: TGTGCCAGCAGACCTCCAAAAACCTACGAGCAGTACTTC

V gene: TRBV2
J gene: TRBJ2-1
D gene: NA
clone size: NA
CDR3 protein: CASGRLKNEQFF
CDR3 DNA: TGTGCCAGCGGTAGGCTGAAAAATGAGCAGTTCTTC

V gene: TRBV9
J gene: TRBJ1-5
D gene: NA
clone size: NA
CDR3 protein: CASPGSSNQPQHF
CDR3 DNA: TGTGCCAGCCCAGGGAGTAGCAATCAGCCCCAGCATTTT

V gene: TRBV9
J gene: TRBJ1-3
D gene: NA
clone size: NA
CDR3 protein: CASSVETGYSGNTIYF
CDR3 DNA: TGTGCCAGCAGCGTAGAGACAGGTTACTCTGGAAACACCATATATTTT

V gene: TRBV19
J gene: TRBJ2-1
D gene: TRBD2
clone size: NA
CDR3 protein: CASGLAETYNEQFF
CDR3 DNA: TGTGCCAGTGGCCTAGCGGAGACATACAATGAGCAGTTCTTC

V gene: TRBV29-1
J gene: TRBJ2-1
D gene: NA
clone size: once
CDR3 protein: CSGVQARNGEQFF
CDR3 DNA: TGCAGCGGGGTCCAGGCCAGGAACGGGGAGCAGTTCTTC

V gene: TRBV7-6
J gene: TRBJ2-7
D gene: NA
clone size: NA
CDR3 protein: CASSLTAGTVTYEQYF
CDR3 DNA: TGTGCCAGCAGCTTGACTGCCGGGACGGTCACCTACGAGCAGTACTTC

V gene: TRBV19
J gene: TRBJ1-3
D gene: NA
clone size: once
CDR3 protein: CASTHNSGNTIYF
CDR3 DNA: TGTGCCAGTACCCATAACTCTGGAAACACCATATATTTT

V gene: TRBV28
J gene: TRBJ1-5
D gene: TRBD1
clone size: NA
CDR3 protein: CASKPPRGQDQPQHF
CDR3 DNA: TGTGCCTCCAAACCCCCCAGGGGGCAGGATCAGCCCCAGCATTTT